A single sample gave rise to the 31 T cell receptor beta chains below, sequenced in a study of blood T cell repertoires in COVID-19. Profiling relied on immunoSEQ multiplex PCR, and the TCRdb table lists in-frame clones only, not all of them. The sample consists of about 170,000 clones, approximately 87% of them appearing once. The sequencing input was peripheral blood. The receptors stem from a woman aged 60-75 years with COVID-19, enrolled during active disease.

Here the CDR3 reads CASTRRSGFTYEQYF. In nucleotides, the CDR3 is TGTGCCAGCACAAGACGATCAGGGTTTACCTACGAGCAGTACTTC. The chain couples TRBV28 to TRBJ2-7; possibly TRBD1 for D (5 bases). The ends were cut back, 7 bases at V and 2 bases at J, with 18 bases in the middle. The CDR3 is 15 residues long. Germline V gene data show CDR1 as MDHEN and CDR2 as SYDVKM.

The chain links TRBV3-1 (or the pseudogene TRBV3-2) to TRBJ2-5; D is perhaps TRBD1 (6 bases). Germline assignment: CDR1 LGHDT and CDR2 YNNKEL (reference sequence). V lost 4 bases, J lost 5 bases, and 17 bases lay in between. The CDR3 loop spans 15 amino acids. This CDR3 is CASSPDRPPGETQYF. As DNA, the CDR3 is TGTGCCAGCAGCCCGGACAGACCCCCCGGGGAGACCCAGTACTTC.

This chain joins TRBV4-1 and TRBJ2-2, with 7 positions matching TRBD1. Germline trimming cut 0 bases from V and 1 base from J; bases unmatched to any gene: 2. The germline gives CDR1 MGHRA, CDR2 YSYEKL. The CDR3 is 16 residues long. The CDR3 protein is CASSQEDRRNTGELFF. In DNA form, the CDR3 reads TGCGCCAGCAGCCAAGAGGACAGGCGGAACACCGGGGAGCTGTTTTTT.

The CDR3, as DNA: TGTGCCAGCAGCTTAGATTCTTATCTTGAGGAGAGCTCTGGAAACACCATATATTTT. It codes for CASSLDSYLEESSGNTIYF. The chain employs TRBV11-3 and TRBJ1-3; D is uncertain. Germline assignment: CDR1 SGHNT and CDR2 YENEEA. CDR3 size: 19 residues. V was pared by 0 bases and J by 0 bases, with 18 bases between.

The DNA for the CDR3 is TGTGCCAGTACTAGGGACAGGGAGAACACTGAAGCTTTCTTT. This sequence encodes CASTRDRENTEAFF. J is TRBJ1-1 and V is TRBV4-2, with TRBD1 matching 9 bases. The CDR3 length is 14 residues. Trimming removed 9 bases from V and 1 base from J; junction bases left unmatched: 6. Germline loops: CDR1 LGHNA, CDR2 YNFKEQ.

V usage is TRBV5-1 and J usage is TRBJ2-2; 8 nucleotides match TRBD1. Germline values: CDR1 SGHRS, CDR2 YFSETQ. The CDR3 extends over 17 amino acids. J was trimmed by 4 bases and V by 4 bases; bases with no gene match: 12. The CDR3 DNA is TGCGCCAGCAGCATTCGAACGGACAGGGTGGGCACCGGGGAGCTGTTTTTT. Translated: CASSIRTDRVGTGELFF. Drawing the rest from reference TRBV5-1 and TRBJ2-2, the complete variable domain is KAGVTQTPRYLIKTRGQQVTLSCSPISGHRSVSWYQQTPGQGLQFLFEYFSETQRNKGNFPGRFSGRQFSNSRSEMNVSTLELGDSALYLCASSIRTDRVGTGELFFGEGSRLTVL.

This clone was detected only once. J is TRBJ1-5 and V is TRBV19, with D possibly TRBD1 on 5 matching bases. The germline V gene has CDR1 LNHDA and CDR2 SQIVND (reference sequence). This CDR3 contains 18 residues. The V end lost 7 bases, the J end lost 0 bases, and 22 bases lay between the germline ends. The chain's CDR3 is CASNGSGREGYSNQPQHF. CDR3 DNA sequence: TGTGCCAGTAATGGATCAGGGAGGGAGGGCTATAGCAATCAGCCCCAGCATTTT.

The V and J genes are TRBV4-2 and TRBJ1-2; no reliable D call. The CDR3 contains 15 residues. Trimming removed 1 base at V and 7 bases at J, with 16 bases between. Germline V gene lookup returns CDR1 LGHNA and CDR2 YNFKEQ. The CDR3 loop is CASSQGTANSGGYTF. In DNA, the CDR3 is TGTGCCAGCAGCCAAGGAACGGCGAACTCGGGTGGCTACACCTTC.

This clone has only a few counts. The rearrangement links TRBV7-2 to TRBJ1-5; D gene uncertain. Per the germline V gene, CDR1 is SGHTA and CDR2 is FQGNSA. V dropped 5 bases and J dropped 0 bases, with 5 bases sitting between them. CDR3 size: 13 residues. The CDR3 DNA follows: TGTGCCAGCAGCCCGTATAGCAATCAGCCCCAGCATTTT. Translation: CASSPYSNQPQHF.

This chain connects TRBV5-5 to TRBJ2-3, with 9 bases fitting TRBD1. This CDR3 is built from 15 residues. The junction had 5 bases not matched to a gene; V was cut back by 4 bases and J by 2 bases. Germline CDR1 reads SGHKS; CDR2 reads YYEKEE (reference sequence). CDR3 residues: CASSRRDRATDTQYF. The CDR3 region has the DNA TGTGCCAGCAGCAGACGGGACAGGGCCACAGATACGCAGTATTTT.

The CDR3 coding sequence is TGTGCCAGTACTAGGACGGGAAGCTCCTACGAGCAGTACTTC. The encoded protein is CASTRTGSSYEQYF. The chain combines TRBV19 with TRBJ2-7; a possible D gene is TRBD2 (5 bases). Deletions cut 7 bases from V and 0 bases from J, with 13 bases between. Germline V gives CDR1 LNHDA, CDR2 SQIVND (reference sequence). The CDR3 sequence is 14 residues long. The variable domain in full, completed from reference TRBV19 and TRBJ2-7, reads DGGITQSPKYLFRKEGQNVTLSCEQNLNHDAMYWYRQDPGQGLRLIYYSQIVNDFQKGDIAEGYSVSREKKESFPLTVTSAQKNPTAFYLCASTRTGSSYEQYFGPGTRLTVT.

The rearrangement uses TRBV7-9 and TRBJ2-3, with 7 bases matching TRBD1. J was trimmed by 9 bases and V by 5 bases; bases with no gene match: 8. From germline, CDR1 is SEHNR and CDR2 FQNEAQ (reference sequence). The CDR3 loop spans 13 amino acids. The CDR3 DNA follows: TGTGCCAGCAGCCCCACACAGGGGTCGACGCAGTATTTT. It is translated as CASSPTQGSTQYF. Combining the CDR3 with reference TRBV7-9 and TRBJ2-3 gives the whole variable domain DTGVSQNPRHKITKRGQNVTFRCDPISEHNRLYWYRQTLGQGPEFLTYFQNEAQLEKSRLLSDRFSAERPKGSFSTLEIQRTEQGDSAMYLCASSPTQGSTQYFGPGTRLTVL.

This clone was seen more than once but under ten times. The chain recombines TRBV29-1 with TRBJ1-4; 7 bases line up with TRBD1. The CDR3 loop spans 13 amino acids. Germline V gene lookup returns CDR1 SQVTM and CDR2 ANQGSEA. Trimming at V came to 6 bases and at J to 10 bases, leaving 11 bases not matched to a gene. CDR3 bases: TGCAGCGTGTCCGTTCGACAGGGAGGAAAACTGTTTTTT. It encodes CSVSVRQGGKLFF.

V is TRBV27 and J is TRBJ1-6; no clear D. In germline, CDR1 is MNHEY, CDR2 SMNVEV (reference sequence). Trimming cost V 6 bases and J 8 bases, with 11 bases left between them. This CDR3 has 13 amino acids. CDR3 protein: CASSLRSYSPLHF. The CDR3 DNA reads TGTGCCAGCAGCCTTAGATCCTATTCACCCCTCCACTTT.

The V call is TRBV9, the J call TRBJ1-3, with TRBD1 identical over 8 bases. Germline loops: CDR1 SGDLS, CDR2 YYNGEE. This CDR3 spans 18 amino acids. Trimming removed 3 bases from V and 0 bases from J; junction bases left unmatched: 11. The CDR3 DNA is TGTGCCAGCAGCGCGATTCCAGGACAGGGCAACTCTGGAAACACCATATATTTT. Translated: CASSAIPGQGNSGNTIYF.

CDR3 amino acids: CARTEYSNQPQHF. CDR3 in DNA: TGTGCCAGAACAGAGTATAGCAATCAGCCCCAGCATTTT. This chain connects TRBV19 to TRBJ1-5; D is ambiguous. V lost 9 bases, J lost 0 bases, and 9 bases lay in between. Germline V CDR1 and CDR2: LNHDA, SQIVND (reference sequence). The length of the CDR3 is 13 residues.

CDR3 bases: TGTGCCATCAGTGCCACAGGGGGGATCGACACCGGGGAGCTGTTTTTT. It is translated as CAISATGGIDTGELFF. V usage is TRBV10-3 and J usage is TRBJ2-2; 8 nucleotides align to TRBD1. Trimming at V came to 4 bases and at J to 3 bases, leaving 7 bases not matched to a gene. The CDR3 covers 16 residues. Per germline, CDR1 ENHRY and CDR2 SYGVKD.

This chain joins TRBV29-1 and TRBJ2-7; 11 nucleotides align to TRBD2. The CDR3 sequence is 12 residues long. The V and J ends lost 2 bases and 9 bases, in that order; junction bases with no gene match: 3. Germline assignment: CDR1 SQVTM and CDR2 ANQGSEA. CDR3 loop: CSVELAGGRQYF. The DNA for the CDR3 is TGCAGCGTTGAACTAGCGGGAGGACGGCAGTACTTC.

The chain recombines TRBV6-5 with TRBJ2-7, with D possibly TRBD2 on 5 matching bases. V was cut by 4 bases and J by 1 base, with 8 bases left in between. The V gene's germline CDR1 is MNHEY and CDR2 SVGAGI. CDR3 length: 13 amino acids. This CDR3 reads CASSLLGSYEQYF. The CDR3 region has the DNA TGTGCCAGCAGTTTACTAGGATCCTACGAGCAGTACTTC.

This chain connects TRBV30 to TRBJ2-3, with 7 bases matching TRBD2. The CDR3 loop spans 15 amino acids. With V trimmed by 4 bases and J by 2 bases, 9 bases remained unmatched. CDR1 and CDR2 (germline): GTSNPN, SVGIG (reference sequence). The CDR3 sequence: CAWTSGPKFTDTQYF. CDR3 nucleotides: TGTGCCTGGACTAGCGGACCTAAATTCACAGATACGCAGTATTTT.

The chain uses TRBV3-1 (or the pseudogene TRBV3-2) and TRBJ1-2; D gene uncertain. V was cut by 1 base and J by 7 bases, with 10 bases left in between. CDR3 size: 13 residues. Germline CDR1 LGHDT, CDR2 YNNKEL (reference sequence). CDR3 DNA: TGTGCCAGCAGCCAAGGGGATCGGGGTGGCTACACCTTC. Protein sequence: CASSQGDRGGYTF.

This clone was seen once. The chain recombines TRBV24-1 with TRBJ2-3, with D possibly matching TRBD2 (7 bases). Trimming removed 4 bases from V and 0 bases from J, with 37 bases in between. Germline V CDR1 and CDR2: KGHDR, SFDVKD. The CDR3 totals 24 residues. In DNA form, the CDR3 reads TGTGCCACCAGTGACCCCCCGAGTGTGGCCAGGGAGGGGGAGGGCCAATATAGCACAGATACGCAGTATTTT. Translated, it gives CATSDPPSVAREGEGQYSTDTQYF.

The V call is TRBV3-1 (or the pseudogene TRBV3-2), the J call TRBJ2-7; 8 bases agree with TRBD1. Looked up from germline, CDR1 is LGHDT and CDR2 is YNNKEL (reference sequence). Unmatched junction bases numbered 3, after V lost 6 bases and J lost 2 bases. The length of the CDR3 is 13 residues. This chain's CDR3 is CASRPTGAYEQYF. Here the CDR3 DNA reads TGTGCCAGCAGGCCGACAGGGGCCTACGAGCAGTACTTC.

The J gene is TRBJ1-1, the V gene TRBV19, with 9 bases lining up with TRBD1. The ends lost 6 bases at V and 1 base at J; junction bases unmatched: 9. Germline assignment: CDR1 LNHDA and CDR2 SQIVND (reference sequence). CDR3 length equals 16 residues. CDR3: CASRLVQGAPNTEAFF. DNA for the CDR3: TGTGCCAGTAGACTTGTACAGGGGGCTCCGAACACTGAAGCTTTCTTT.

The V and J genes are TRBV30 and TRBJ2-2; D gene ambiguous. V lost 6 bases to trimming and J lost 1 base, with 6 bases between them. The CDR3 loop spans 12 amino acids. CDR1 is GTSNPN, CDR2 SVGIG, per germline (reference sequence). The CDR3 DNA follows: TGTGCCTGTGGCCAGAACACCGGGGAGCTGTTTTTT. This codes for CACGQNTGELFF. Filled out from reference TRBV30 and TRBJ2-2, the complete variable domain reads SQTIHQWPATLVQPVGSPLSLECTVEGTSNPNLYWYRQAAGRGLQLLFYSVGIGQISSEVPQNLSASRPQDRQFILSSKKLLLSDSGFYLCACGQNTGELFFGEGSRLTVL.

V is TRBV6-5 and J is TRBJ1-5; 9 nucleotides align to TRBD1. This CDR3 contains 14 residues. Trimming took 6 bases from V and 5 from J; bases not matched to a gene: 5. Looked up from germline, CDR1 is MNHEY and CDR2 is SVGAGI. The CDR3 spells CASRKDRGHQPQHF. CDR3 coding DNA: TGTGCCAGCAGGAAGGACAGGGGCCATCAGCCCCAGCATTTT.

The chain is built from TRBV27 and TRBJ1-1; TRBD1 matches at 8 bases. CDR1 and CDR2 (germline): MNHEY, SMNVEV (reference sequence). This CDR3 has 14 amino acids. The V and J ends lost 4 bases and 5 bases, in that order; junction bases with no gene match: 6. CDR3 amino acids: CASSYQQGVTEAFF. Written as DNA, the CDR3 is TGTGCCAGCAGTTACCAACAGGGGGTTACTGAAGCTTTCTTT.

This clone was recorded once. J is TRBJ2-1 and V is TRBV7-8, with 7 bases that match TRBD2. The CDR3 totals 15 residues. CDR1 is SGHVS and CDR2 is FQNEAQ in the germline V gene. The J segment lost 7 bases and the V segment lost 5 bases, leaving 11 bases of the junction unmatched. CDR3 residues: CASSVTGTTQNEQFF. For the CDR3, the DNA is TGTGCCAGCAGCGTCACCGGGACTACACAAAATGAGCAGTTCTTC.

V is TRBV18 and J is TRBJ2-7; possibly TRBD1 for D (5 bases). The V gene's germline CDR1 is KGHSH and CDR2 LQKENI. The V end lost 0 bases, the J end lost 1 base, and 10 bases lay between the germline ends. The length of the CDR3 is 15 residues. The CDR3 loop is CASSPPTGGSYEQYF. The CDR3 region has the DNA TGTGCCAGCTCACCACCCACAGGCGGTTCCTACGAGCAGTACTTC.

This clone was recorded once. CDR3: CASSYRDSRFEAFF. The CDR3 bases are TGTGCCAGCAGTTACCGGGACAGCCGCTTTGAAGCTTTCTTT. The chain is built from TRBV6-2 or TRBV6-3 and TRBJ1-1, with 7 bases lining up with TRBD1. V was pared by 2 bases and J by 7 bases, with 7 bases of the junction left unmatched. This CDR3 comprises 14 residues. Germline CDR1 reads MNHEY; CDR2 reads SVGEGT.

A few counts support this clone. This chain joins TRBV27 and TRBJ1-5, with 8 positions matching TRBD1. Germline CDR1 and CDR2: MNHEY and SMNVEV (reference sequence). The J segment lost 11 bases and the V segment lost 4 bases, leaving 19 bases of the junction unmatched. The CDR3 covers 17 residues. The CDR3 is CASSSSGQAISAVSQHF. CDR3 DNA sequence: TGTGCCAGCAGTTCCTCGGGACAGGCAATTAGTGCGGTGTCCCAGCATTTT.